This T cell receptor beta chain came from a study of blood T cell repertoires in COVID-19. As for the study in general: Sites in the United States, Italy and Spain provided acute and convalescent COVID-19 samples. T cells, B-cell-depleted T cells, or PBMCs supplied cDNA or gDNA.

Original handling: Amplification of reference gene primers provided the estimated nucleated cell counts. Sequenced by immunoSEQ multiplex PCR; TCRdb stores in-frame clones only, minus some. Clonal size and the V and J genes are those of that table, whereas D and trimming came from the DNA. Altogether about 240,000 clones are present, 88% being singletons, with the ten largest covering 0.99%. The J segment lost 5 bases and the V segment lost 3 bases, leaving 6 bases of the junction unmatched. Per germline, CDR1 LNHDA and CDR2 SQIVND (reference sequence). This CDR3 region has 17 residues. The receptor was isolated from a woman aged 40 to 50 who had recovered from COVID-19. The chain has TRBV19 and TRBJ2-2; TRBD2 matches 13 bases. The specimen was peripheral blood. CDR3 DNA: TGTGCCAGTAGTATGGGCCCGGGACTAGCGGGAACCGGGGAGCTGTTTTTT. Translated: CASSMGPGLAGTGELFF.